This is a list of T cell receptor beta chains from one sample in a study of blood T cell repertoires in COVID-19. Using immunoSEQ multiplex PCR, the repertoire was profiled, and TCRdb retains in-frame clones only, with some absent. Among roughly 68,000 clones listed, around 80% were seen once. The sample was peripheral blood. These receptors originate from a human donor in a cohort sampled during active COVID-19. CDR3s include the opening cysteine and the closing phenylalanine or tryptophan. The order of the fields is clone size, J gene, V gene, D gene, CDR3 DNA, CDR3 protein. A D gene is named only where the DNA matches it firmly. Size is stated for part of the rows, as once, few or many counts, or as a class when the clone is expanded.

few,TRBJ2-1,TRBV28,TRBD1,TGTGCCAGCAGCCCGGCAGGGGGCAATGAGCAGTTCTTC,CASSPAGGNEQFF
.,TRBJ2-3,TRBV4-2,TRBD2,TGTGCCAGCAGCCAAGATGGAAGGGCGGGACTAGCGAGCACAGATACGCAGTATTTT,CASSQDGRAGLASTDTQYF
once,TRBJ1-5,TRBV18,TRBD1,TGTGCCAGCTCAAGGACAGGGGGCGCGGATCAGCCCCAGCATTTT,CASSRTGGADQPQHF
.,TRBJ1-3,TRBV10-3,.,TGTGCCATCAGTGTAACAGACGGAAACACCATATATTTT,CAISVTDGNTIYF
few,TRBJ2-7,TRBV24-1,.,TGTGCCACCAGCACGCCTAGGGGCGAGCAGTACTTC,CATSTPRGEQYF
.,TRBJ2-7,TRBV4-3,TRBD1,TGCGCCAGCAGCCAAGATCTCGGACAGGGGGCGGATAGCTACGAGCAGTACTTC,CASSQDLGQGADSYEQYF
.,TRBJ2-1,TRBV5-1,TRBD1,TGCGCCAGCAGCTTGGCCGGGACAGGGATGTACAATGAGCAGTTCTTC,CASSLAGTGMYNEQFF
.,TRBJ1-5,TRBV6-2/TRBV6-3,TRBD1,TGTGCCAGCAGTACAGAATTAGCGGGACAGGGGCCCCTTTTCAATCAGCCCCAGCATTTT,CASSTELAGQGPLFNQPQHF
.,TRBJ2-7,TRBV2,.,TGTGCCAGCATCTCAGGGCAAACCTACGAGCAGTACTTC,CASISGQTYEQYF
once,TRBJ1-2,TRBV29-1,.,TGCAGCGTTGGGAGGACAGAGAGTTACTATGGCTACACCTTC,CSVGRTESYYGYTF
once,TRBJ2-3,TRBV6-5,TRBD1,TGTGCCAGCAGTTACGGGACAGGGGGCGCGGATACGCAGTATTTT,CASSYGTGGADTQYF
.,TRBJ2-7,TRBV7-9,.,TGTGCCAGCACCTGGGCGGGGCAGGGTGATAGCGAGCAGTACTTC,CASTWAGQGDSEQYF
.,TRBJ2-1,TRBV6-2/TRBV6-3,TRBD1,TGTGCCAGCAGTCTCGACAGGGGCCTTTACAATGAGCAGTTCTTC,CASSLDRGLYNEQFF
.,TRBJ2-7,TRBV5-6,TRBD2,TGTGCCAGCAGCTTGGGGACTAGTACCTACGAGCAGTACTTC,CASSLGTSTYEQYF
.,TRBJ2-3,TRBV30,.,TGTGCCTGGAACAGGGCGGGCGATACGCAGTATTTT,CAWNRAGDTQYF
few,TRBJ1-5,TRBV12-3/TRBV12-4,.,TGTGCCAGCAGGTCAGGGAGCAATCAGCCCCAGCATTTT,CASRSGSNQPQHF
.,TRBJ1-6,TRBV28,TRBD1,TGTGCCAGCAGCCAGGACAGGGTTAATTCACCCCTCCACTTT,CASSQDRVNSPLHF
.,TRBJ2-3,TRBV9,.,TGTGCCAGCAGCGTAGGGAGGGCCGCCTCTAGCACAGATACGCAGTATTTT,CASSVGRAASSTDTQYF
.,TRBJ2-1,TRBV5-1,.,TGCGCCAGCAGCTTGGAAGGGGGGACTACCTACAATGAGCAGTTCTTC,CASSLEGGTTYNEQFF
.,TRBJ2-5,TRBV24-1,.,TGTGCCACCAGTGATTTCGCAGTGGAGACCCAGTACTTC,CATSDFAVETQYF
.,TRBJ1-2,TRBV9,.,TGCGCCAGCAGCGTAGGCAGGGGCGACTATGGCTACACCTTC,CASSVGRGDYGYTF
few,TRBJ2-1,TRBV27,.,TGTGCCAGCAGTACTCTCCTTACTGACTCCTACAATGAGCAGTTCTTC,CASSTLLTDSYNEQFF
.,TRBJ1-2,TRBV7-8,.,TGTGCCAGCTTCAAAGGTCCAGGGGTCGGCTATGGCTACACCTTC,CASFKGPGVGYGYTF